This note documents a single TCR beta chain sequence. This clonotype came up many times. Its antigen specificity is not known. No clone much larger than this one lies a single base away; base qualities are absent. This specimen belongs to a study of T cell repertoires in cytomegalovirus infection (dated by TCRdb to 2018 to 2020). Study-wide context: The peptide stimulations were aimed at well-studied HLA-B-restricted epitopes as well as recently identified HLA-C-restricted CMV epitopes, whose presentation resists viral immunomodulation. Donor HLA type was relevant to the analysis, as public TCR beta signatures indicated carriage of CMV infection together with the matching HLA type. What the authors observed across the whole study: Cumulative frequency of public TCR beta family members discriminated carriers of CMV infection plus the relevant HLA type in this cohort and an independent 352-donor cohort. The ex vivo response was dominated by HLA-C-restricted CMV-specific TCR beta clonotypes, which also provided the single most frequent clonotype in two of eight donors.

Sequenced on an Illumina HiSeq 1500. TCRdb trimmed public reads at Q25 via fastp, called clones via MiXCR and kept in-frame beta chains. One record per CDR3 amino acid sequence lists the most common genes and DNA. In this sample the table shows around 300,000 distinct CDR3 sequences, around 20% of which occur a single time. The top ten hold roughly a fifth of the sample. At the junction V is shortened by 6 bases and J by 5 bases; bases outside the gene matches: 4. From the cysteine through the phenylalanine, the CDR3 covers 13 amino acids. Only the CDR3 region is kept as DNA, spanning 39 bases read in frame from base 1. Taken with the paper, the label for treatment or condition translates to: in vitro stimulation with specific CMV peptide epitopes to enrich CMV-specific T cells.

Here the sequenced sample was cultured PBMCs, taken from culture after CMV antigen stimulation. The receptor was derived from a human donor in good health (CMV status not recorded). Some clones in this sample may be carry-over from other donors' samples. Here the chain combines TRBV12-3 or TRBV12-4 and TRBJ1-2, with 9 junctional bases fitting TRBD1. The CDR3 corresponds to CASSEGQGYGYTF. The nucleotide sequence is TGTGCCAGCAGCGAGGGACAGGGATATGGCTACACCTTC.